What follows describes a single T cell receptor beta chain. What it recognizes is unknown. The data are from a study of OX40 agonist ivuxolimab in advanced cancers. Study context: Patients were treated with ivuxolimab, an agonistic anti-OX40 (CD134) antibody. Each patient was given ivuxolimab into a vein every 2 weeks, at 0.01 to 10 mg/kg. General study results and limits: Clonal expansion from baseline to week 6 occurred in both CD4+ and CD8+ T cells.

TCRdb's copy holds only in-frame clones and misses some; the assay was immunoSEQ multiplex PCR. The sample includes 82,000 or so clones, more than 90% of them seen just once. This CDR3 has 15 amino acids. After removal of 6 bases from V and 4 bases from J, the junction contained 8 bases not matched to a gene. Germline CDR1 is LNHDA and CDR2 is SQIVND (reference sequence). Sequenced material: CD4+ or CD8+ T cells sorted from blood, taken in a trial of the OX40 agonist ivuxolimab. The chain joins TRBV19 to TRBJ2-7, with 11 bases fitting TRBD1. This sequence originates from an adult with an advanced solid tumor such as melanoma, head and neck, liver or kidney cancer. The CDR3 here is CASRETGTGGYEQYF. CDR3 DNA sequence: TGTGCCAGTAGGGAAACCGGGACAGGGGGTTACGAGCAGTACTTC.